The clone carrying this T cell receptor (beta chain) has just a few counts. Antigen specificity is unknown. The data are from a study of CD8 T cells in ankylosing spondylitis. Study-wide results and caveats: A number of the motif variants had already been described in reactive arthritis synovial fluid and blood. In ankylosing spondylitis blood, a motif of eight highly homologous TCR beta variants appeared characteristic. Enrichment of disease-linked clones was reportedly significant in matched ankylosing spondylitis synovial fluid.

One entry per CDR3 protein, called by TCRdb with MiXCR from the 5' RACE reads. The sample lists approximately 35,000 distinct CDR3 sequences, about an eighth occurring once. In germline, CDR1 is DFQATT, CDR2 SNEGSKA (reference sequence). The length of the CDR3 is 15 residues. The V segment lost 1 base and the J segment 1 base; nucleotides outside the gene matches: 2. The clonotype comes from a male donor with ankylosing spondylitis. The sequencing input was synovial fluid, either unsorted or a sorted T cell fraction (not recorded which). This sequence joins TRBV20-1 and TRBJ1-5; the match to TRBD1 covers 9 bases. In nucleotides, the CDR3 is TGCAGTGCTAGAGCCGACAGGGGGAGCAATCAGCCCCAGCATTTT. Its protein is CSARADRGSNQPQHF.